The T cell receptor beta chain described here comes from a study of CD8 T cells in Susac syndrome. Germline loops: CDR1 SGDLS, CDR2 YYNGEE. This CDR3 spans 14 amino acids. V lost 0 bases and J 1 base, leaving 5 bases between the germline ends. Random hexamers primed reverse transcription of about 0.5 to 1 ug RNA. The immunoSEQ assay covered 54 Vbeta and 13 Jbeta segments for CDR3. TCRdb passed the immunoSEQ multiplex PCR reads through MiXCR, listing each CDR3 protein once. The sample lists approximately 180,000 distinct CDR3 sequences, about 93% occurring once. The Susac syndrome patients fit the recently defined diagnostic criteria for definite or probable disease. While CD8+ and CD4+ T cells were isolated negatively, TEMRA cells were enriched by FACS.

The sequence was obtained from a human donor with Susac syndrome. The material sequenced was CD4+ T cells from PBMCs. J is TRBJ2-4 and V is TRBV9, with no clear D. CDR3 nucleotide sequence: TGTGCCAGCAGCGTAGATTTGGCCAAAAACATTCAGTACTTC. Translation: CASSVDLAKNIQYF.